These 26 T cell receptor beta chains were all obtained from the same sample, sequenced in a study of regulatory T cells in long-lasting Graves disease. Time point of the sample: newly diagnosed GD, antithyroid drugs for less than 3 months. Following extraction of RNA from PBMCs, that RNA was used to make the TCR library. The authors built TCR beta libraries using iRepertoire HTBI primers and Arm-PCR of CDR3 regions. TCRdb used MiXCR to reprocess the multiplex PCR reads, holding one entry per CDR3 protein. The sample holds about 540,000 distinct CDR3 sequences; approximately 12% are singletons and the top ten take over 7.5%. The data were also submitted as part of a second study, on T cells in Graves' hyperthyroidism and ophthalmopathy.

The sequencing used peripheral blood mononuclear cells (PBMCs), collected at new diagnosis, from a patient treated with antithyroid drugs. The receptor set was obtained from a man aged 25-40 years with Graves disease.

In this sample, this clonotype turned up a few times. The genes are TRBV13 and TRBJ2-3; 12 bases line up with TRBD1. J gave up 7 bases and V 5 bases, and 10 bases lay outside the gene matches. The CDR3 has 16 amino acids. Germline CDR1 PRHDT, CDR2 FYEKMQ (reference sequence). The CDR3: CASSLTGTGGEYTQYF. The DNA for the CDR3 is TGTGCCAGCAGCCTTACCGGGACAGGGGGCGAATATACGCAGTATTTT.

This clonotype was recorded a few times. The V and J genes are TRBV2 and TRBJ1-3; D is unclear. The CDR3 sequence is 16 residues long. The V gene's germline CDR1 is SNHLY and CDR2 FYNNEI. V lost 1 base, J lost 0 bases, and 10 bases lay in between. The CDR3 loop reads CASSEGWGYSGNTIYF. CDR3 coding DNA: TGTGCCAGCAGTGAAGGGTGGGGATACTCTGGAAACACCATATATTTT.

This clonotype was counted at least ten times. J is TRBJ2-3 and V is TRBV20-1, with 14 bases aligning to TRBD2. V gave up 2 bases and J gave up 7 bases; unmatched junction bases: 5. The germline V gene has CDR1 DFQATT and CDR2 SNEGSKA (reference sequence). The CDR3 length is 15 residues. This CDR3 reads CSARTGLAGVNTQYF. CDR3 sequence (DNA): TGCAGTGCTAGAACGGGACTAGCGGGAGTGAATACGCAGTATTTT.

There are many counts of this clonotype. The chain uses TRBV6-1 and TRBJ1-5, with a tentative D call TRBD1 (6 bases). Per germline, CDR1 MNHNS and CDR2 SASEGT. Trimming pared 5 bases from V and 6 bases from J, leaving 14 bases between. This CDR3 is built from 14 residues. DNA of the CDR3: TGTGCCAGCAGTCAGGGGCGAGGTGGTCAGCCCCAGCATTTT. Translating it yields CASSQGRGGQPQHF.

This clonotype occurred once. In DNA form, the CDR3 reads TGCGCCAGCAGCCTACGTATGAACCCGGGAAAAGAGACCCAGTACTTC. It is translated as CASSLRMNPGKETQYF. The genes are TRBV5-1 and TRBJ2-5, with a tentative D call TRBD2 (5 bases). The germline V gene encodes CDR1 SGHRS and CDR2 YFSETQ. The CDR3 runs 16 residues. Between the trimmed V and J ends, which lost 4 bases and 3 bases, there was a span of 19 bases.

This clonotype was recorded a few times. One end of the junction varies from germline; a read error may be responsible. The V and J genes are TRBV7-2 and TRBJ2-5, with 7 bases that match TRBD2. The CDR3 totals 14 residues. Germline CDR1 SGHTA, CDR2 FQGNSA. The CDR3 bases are TGTGCCAACAGCTCCCGCGGGAGTTGGGAGACCCAGTACTTC. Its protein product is CANSSRGSWETQYF.

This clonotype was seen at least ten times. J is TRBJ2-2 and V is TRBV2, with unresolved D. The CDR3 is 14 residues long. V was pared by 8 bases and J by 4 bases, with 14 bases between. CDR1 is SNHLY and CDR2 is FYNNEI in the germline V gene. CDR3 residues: CASLITKGTGELFF. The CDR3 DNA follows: TGTGCCAGCCTGATCACTAAGGGCACCGGGGAGCTGTTTTTT.

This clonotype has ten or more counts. DNA of the CDR3: TGCAGCGTTGAAGAATCAGCGGGAGGGCCCACAGATACGCAGTATTTT. This gives the protein CSVEESAGGPTDTQYF. The V and J genes are TRBV29-1 and TRBJ2-3; 10 bases line up with TRBD2. After removal of 0 bases from V and 2 bases from J, the junction contained 5 bases not matched to a gene. Germline CDR1 SQVTM, CDR2 ANQGSEA. The CDR3 is 16 residues long.

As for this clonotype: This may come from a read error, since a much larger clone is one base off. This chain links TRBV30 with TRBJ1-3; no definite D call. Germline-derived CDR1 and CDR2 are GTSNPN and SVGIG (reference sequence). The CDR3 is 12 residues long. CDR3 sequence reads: CAWSVPGNTICF. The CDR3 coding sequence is TGTGCCTGGAGTGTACCGGGAAACACCATATGTTTT. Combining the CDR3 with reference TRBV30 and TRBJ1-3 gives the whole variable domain SQTIHQWPATLVQPVGSPLSLECTVEGTSNPNLYWYRQAAGRGLQLLFYSVGIGQISSEVPQNLSASRPQDRQFILSSKKLLLSDSGFYLCAWSVPGNTICFGEGSWLTVV.

The CDR3: CSATQQGSPYEQYF. The CDR3 DNA reads as TGCAGTGCTACCCAACAGGGTTCTCCCTACGAGCAGTACTTC. V is TRBV20-1 and J is TRBJ2-7, with TRBD1 as a possible D gene (6 bases). The V end lost 4 bases, the J end lost 2 bases, and 15 bases lay between the germline ends. The CDR3 sequence is 14 residues long. Germline values: CDR1 DFQATT, CDR2 SNEGSKA (reference sequence).

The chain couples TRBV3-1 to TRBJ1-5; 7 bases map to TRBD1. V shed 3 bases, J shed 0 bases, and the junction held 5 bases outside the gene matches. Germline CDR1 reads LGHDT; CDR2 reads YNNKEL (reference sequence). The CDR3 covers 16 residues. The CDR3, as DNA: TGTGCCAGCAGCCACGGACAGGTTCATAGCAATCAGCCCCAGCATTTT. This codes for CASSHGQVHSNQPQHF.

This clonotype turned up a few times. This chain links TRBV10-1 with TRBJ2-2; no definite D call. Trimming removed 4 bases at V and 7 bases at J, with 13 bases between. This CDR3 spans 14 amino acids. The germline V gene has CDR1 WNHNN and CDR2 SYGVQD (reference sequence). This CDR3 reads CASSVMGSVGELFF. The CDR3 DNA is TGCGCCAGCAGTGTAATGGGGTCGGTCGGGGAGCTGTTTTTT.

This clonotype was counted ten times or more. The CDR3 loop is CSAGPADTQYF. In DNA form, the CDR3 reads TGCAGCGCAGGGCCGGCGGATACGCAGTATTTT. V and J are TRBV29-1 and TRBJ2-3; TRBD1 is a possible D gene (5 bases). The germline CDR1 and CDR2 sequences are SQVTM and ANQGSEA. The V and J ends lost 7 bases and 6 bases respectively, with 11 bases between them. The CDR3 has 11 amino acids.

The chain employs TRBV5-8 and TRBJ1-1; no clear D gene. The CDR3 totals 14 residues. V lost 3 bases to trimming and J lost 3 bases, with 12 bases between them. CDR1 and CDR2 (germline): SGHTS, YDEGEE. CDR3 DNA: TGTGCCAGCAGCTCTGGAGAGGACTACACTGAAGCTTTCTTT. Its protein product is CASSSGEDYTEAFF.

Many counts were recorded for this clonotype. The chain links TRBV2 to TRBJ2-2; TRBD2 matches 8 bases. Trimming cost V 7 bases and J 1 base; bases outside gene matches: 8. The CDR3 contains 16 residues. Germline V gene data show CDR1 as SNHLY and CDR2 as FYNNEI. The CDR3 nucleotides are TGTGCCAGCAAAGGAACTAGCGGAGAGAACACCGGGGAGCTGTTTTTT. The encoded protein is CASKGTSGENTGELFF. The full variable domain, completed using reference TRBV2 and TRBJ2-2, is EPEVTQTPSHQVTQMGQEVILRCVPISNHLYFYWYRQILGQKVEFLVSFYNNEISEKSEIFDDQFSVERPDGSNFTLKIRSTKLEDSAMYFCASKGTSGENTGELFFGEGSRLTVL.

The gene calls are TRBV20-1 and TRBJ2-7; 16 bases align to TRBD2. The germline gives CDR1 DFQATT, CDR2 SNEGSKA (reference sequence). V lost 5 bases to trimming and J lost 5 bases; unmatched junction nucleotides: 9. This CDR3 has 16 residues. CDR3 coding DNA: TGCAGTGCTTCAGGGACTAGCGGGAGGGCCTCGAACGAGCAGTACTTC. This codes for CSASGTSGRASNEQYF.

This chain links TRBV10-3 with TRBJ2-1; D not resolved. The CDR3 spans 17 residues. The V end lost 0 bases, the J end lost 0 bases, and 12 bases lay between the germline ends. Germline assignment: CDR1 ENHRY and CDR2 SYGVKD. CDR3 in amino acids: CAISESASESSYNEQFF. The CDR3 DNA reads TGTGCCATCAGTGAGTCGGCTTCCGAGAGCTCCTACAATGAGCAGTTCTTC.

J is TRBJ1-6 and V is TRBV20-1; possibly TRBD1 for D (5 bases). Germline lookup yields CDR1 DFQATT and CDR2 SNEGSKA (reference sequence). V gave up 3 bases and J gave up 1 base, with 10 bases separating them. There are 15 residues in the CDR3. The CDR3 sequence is CSASPGRSYNSPLHF. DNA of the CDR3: TGCAGTGCTAGTCCAGGGAGGTCCTATAATTCACCCCTCCACTTT.

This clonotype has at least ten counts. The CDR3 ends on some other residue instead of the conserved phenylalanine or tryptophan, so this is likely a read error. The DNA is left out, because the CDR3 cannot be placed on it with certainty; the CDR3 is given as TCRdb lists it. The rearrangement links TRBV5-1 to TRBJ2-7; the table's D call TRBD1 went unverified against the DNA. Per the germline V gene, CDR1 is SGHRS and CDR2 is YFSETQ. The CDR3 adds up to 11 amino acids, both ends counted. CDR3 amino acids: CATKRGQAPTD.

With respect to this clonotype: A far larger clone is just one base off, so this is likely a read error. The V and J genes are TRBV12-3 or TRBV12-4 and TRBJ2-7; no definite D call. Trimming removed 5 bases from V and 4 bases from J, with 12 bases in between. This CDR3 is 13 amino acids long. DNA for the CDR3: TGTGCCAGCAGTCCTAAGACAAGGTACGAGCAGTACTTC. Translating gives CASSPKTRYEQYF.

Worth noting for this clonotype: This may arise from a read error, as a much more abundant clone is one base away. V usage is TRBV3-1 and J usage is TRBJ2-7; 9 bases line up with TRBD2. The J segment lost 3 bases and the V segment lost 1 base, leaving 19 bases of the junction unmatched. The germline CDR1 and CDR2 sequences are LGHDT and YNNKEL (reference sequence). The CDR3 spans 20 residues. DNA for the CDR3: TGTGCCAGCAGCCAAGTTATCCCAGCGGAGGCGGGAGGGCCCCTCTACGAGCAGTACTTC. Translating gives CASSQVIPAEAGGPLYEQYF.

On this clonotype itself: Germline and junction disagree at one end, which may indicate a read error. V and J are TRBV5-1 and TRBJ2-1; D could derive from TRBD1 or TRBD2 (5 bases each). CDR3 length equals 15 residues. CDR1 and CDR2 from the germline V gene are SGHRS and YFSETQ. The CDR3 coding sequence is TGTGCCAGCAGCCCCGGGACCACGAACTACAATGAGCAGTTCTTC. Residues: CASSPGTTNYNEQFF.

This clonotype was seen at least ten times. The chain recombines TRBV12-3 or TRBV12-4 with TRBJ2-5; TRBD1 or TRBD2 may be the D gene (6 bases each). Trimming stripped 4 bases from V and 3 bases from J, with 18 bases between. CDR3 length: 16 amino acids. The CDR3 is CASSSPEGEREETQYF. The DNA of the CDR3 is TGTGCCAGCAGTTCTCCCGAGGGGGAGCGGGAAGAGACCCAGTACTTC.

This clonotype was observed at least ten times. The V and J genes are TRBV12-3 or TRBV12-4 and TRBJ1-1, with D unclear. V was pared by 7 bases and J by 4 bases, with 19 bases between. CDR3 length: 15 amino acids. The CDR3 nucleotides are TGTGCCAGCACAATGGGTTTTGCGTCTACCACTGAAGCTTTCTTT. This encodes CASTMGFASTTEAFF.

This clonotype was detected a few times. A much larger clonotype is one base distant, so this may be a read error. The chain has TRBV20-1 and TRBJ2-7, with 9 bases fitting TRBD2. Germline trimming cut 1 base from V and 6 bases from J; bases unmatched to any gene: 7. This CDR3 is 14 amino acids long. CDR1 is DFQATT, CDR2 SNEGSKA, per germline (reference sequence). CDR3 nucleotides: TGCAGTGCTAGAGTGGCTAGCGGGGTGGTCGAGCAGTACTTC. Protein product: CSARVASGVVEQYF.

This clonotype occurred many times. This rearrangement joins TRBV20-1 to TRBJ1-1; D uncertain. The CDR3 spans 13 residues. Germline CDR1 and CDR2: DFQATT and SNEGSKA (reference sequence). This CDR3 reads CSRLEGGNTEAFF. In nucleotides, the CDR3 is TGCAGCCGGCTGGAGGGAGGGAACACTGAAGCTTTCTTT.